This entry concerns a single TCR beta chain. What it recognizes is unknown. The PCR employed 60 Vbeta primers together with 13 Jbeta primers. Using immunoSEQ multiplex PCR, the repertoire was profiled, and TCRdb retains in-frame clones only, with some absent. The table lists about 140,000 clones. The CDR3 has 18 residues. Trimming cost V 0 bases and J 5 bases; bases outside gene matches: 9. From germline, CDR1 is LGHNA and CDR2 YSLEER. The data were taken from a study of cytomegalovirus exposure and HLA in healthy donors. Background on the study: In an earlier analysis, 90 million to 130 million unique TCR beta sequences were found from some 170 million T cells. Study-wide points: A few chains tied to CMV proved CMV antigen-specific in vitro. Reportedly, HLA-A and HLA-B alleles of most subjects were accurately predicted from TCR beta.

The receptor was isolated from a man in his forties in good health and CMV-seronegative. The rearrangement links TRBV4-3 to TRBJ2-4; 11 bases map to TRBD2. Sequencing was performed on PBMCs. The CDR3 nucleotides are TGCGCCAGCAGCCAAGAAGGGCTAGCGGGGGGCGAGGAAAACATTCAGTACTTC. This translates into CASSQEGLAGGEENIQYF.